This T cell receptor beta chain was found in a study of Ad26.COV2.S vaccination and SARS-CoV-2 variants. Study context: Intramuscular Ad26.COV2.S at 5x10^10 or 1x10^11 viral particles.

The method was immunoSEQ multiplex PCR; TCRdb's version includes in-frame clones alone and lacks a portion of them. The data show about 280,000 clones, 87% seen once. With regard to this clone: Its antigen is undetermined.

Study-wide points: Across vaccine and placebo recipients, the breadth of non-spike TCRs was similar. Placebo recipients showed lower spike-specific TCR breadth than vaccinees. The analyses of TCR breadth and depth may have understated the size of total T cell responses.

Sample treatment: 15 to 20 received Ad26.COV2.S at low or high dose, single or two shots; about 5 received placebo; per-sample allocation not given. Repertoires come from day 63 after the first vaccine or placebo injection. The CDR3 length is 14 residues. V was clipped by 7 bases and J by 5 bases, with 17 bases between them. The V gene's germline CDR1 is LNHDA and CDR2 SQIVND (reference sequence). The V gene is TRBV19, the J gene TRBJ2-5, with a weak D call TRBD1 (8 bases). The sequence came from a person aged 18-60 years who received the Ad26.COV2.S COVID-19 vaccine or a placebo. Material: peripheral blood, obtained in a trial of Ad26.COV2.S vaccine versus placebo. This CDR3 is CASTDTGGVETQYF. CDR3 nucleotides: TGTGCCAGTACCGACACAGGGGGGGTGGAGACCCAGTACTTC.